This entry lists 20 T cell receptor beta chains sequenced from one sample in a study of identical twins. TCRdb re-called the 5' RACE reads through MiXCR, storing one row per CDR3 protein. This sample yields under 350,000 distinct CDR3 sequences, of which 7.5% to 9.5% are seen a single time; about 7.1% belongs to the top ten. The same data also contributed to another study, on yellow fever vaccine responses in identical twins.

Sequencing used CD8+ T cells sorted from blood. The source is a woman aged 18 to 35 in good health.

This clonotype has at least ten counts. The chain recombines TRBV11-2 with TRBJ2-3; no firm D call. Germline V gene lookup returns CDR1 SGHAT and CDR2 FQNNGV. CDR3 length: 15 residues. The V gene lost 1 base and the J gene lost 3 bases, with 11 bases spanning the gap. The CDR3 region has the DNA TGTGCCAGCAGCTTAGGCCAGCCAAGGACAGATACGCAGTATTTT. It is translated as CASSLGQPRTDTQYF.

The chain combines TRBV5-5 with TRBJ2-1, with 9 bases matching TRBD2. Trimming took 3 bases from V and 10 from J; bases not matched to a gene: 11. Germline assignment: CDR1 SGHKS and CDR2 YYEKEE (reference sequence). The CDR3 extends over 15 amino acids. The CDR3 nucleotides are TGTGCCAGCAGCTCGCCGGGACTAGCCCCAGGGGAGCAGTTCTTC. Its protein product is CASSSPGLAPGEQFF.

A few counts support this clonotype. This chain uses TRBV15 with TRBJ2-1, with 10 bases lining up with TRBD2. Germline V gene sequence: CDR1 LNHNV, CDR2 YYDKDF (reference sequence). Unmatched junction bases numbered 6, after V lost 3 bases and J lost 7 bases. The CDR3 runs to 15 residues. CDR3 loop: CATSSEREGLNEQFF. As DNA, the CDR3 is TGTGCCACCAGCAGCGAGCGGGAGGGCCTAAATGAGCAGTTCTTC.

This clonotype was recorded many times. The V and J genes are TRBV29-1 and TRBJ2-1, with 7 bases lining up with TRBD2. Germline-derived CDR1 and CDR2 are SQVTM and ANQGSEA. CDR3 length equals 16 residues. J was trimmed by 0 bases and V by 5 bases; bases with no gene match: 10. The CDR3 spells CSVPDYGGSSYNEQFF. The CDR3 DNA is TGCAGCGTTCCCGATTATGGCGGGAGCTCCTACAATGAGCAGTTCTTC.

This clonotype was seen ten or more times. The chain couples TRBV15 to TRBJ2-7; TRBD1 aligns across 8 bases. In germline, CDR1 is LNHNV, CDR2 YYDKDF (reference sequence). The ends lost 0 bases at V and 3 bases at J; junction bases unmatched: 1. The CDR3 is made up of 14 amino acids. The CDR3, as DNA: TGTGCCACCAGCAGAGAGACAGGGGTCTACGAGCAGTACTTC. As protein: CATSRETGVYEQYF. The whole variable domain, remainder taken from reference TRBV15 and TRBJ2-7, is DAMVIQNPRYQVTQFGKPVTLSCSQTLNHNVMYWYQQKSSQAPKLLFHYYDKDFNNEADTPDNFQSRRPNTSFCFLDIRSPGLGDTAMYLCATSRETGVYEQYFGPGTRLTVT.

This chain uses TRBV6-1 with TRBJ2-7; 10 bases align to TRBD2. Germline V gives CDR1 MNHNS, CDR2 SASEGT. After removal of 6 bases from V and 5 bases from J, the junction contained 19 bases not matched to a gene. The CDR3 extends over 18 amino acids. This CDR3 is CASSGGTSVPPRKNEQYF. As DNA, the CDR3 is TGTGCCAGCAGCGGTGGGACTAGCGTACCCCCACGAAAAAACGAGCAGTACTTC.

The CDR3 DNA follows: TGCAGCGTTGAAGCCCAGGGACAGGCGTTAAGAGAGACCCAGTACTTC. It is translated as CSVEAQGQALRETQYF. The chain joins TRBV29-1 to TRBJ2-5, with 8 bases lining up with TRBD1. Per germline, CDR1 SQVTM and CDR2 ANQGSEA. The CDR3 length is 16 residues. Unmatched junction bases numbered 11, after V lost 1 base and J lost 4 bases. The whole variable domain, filled in from reference TRBV29-1 and TRBJ2-5, reads SAVISQKPSRDICQRGTSLTIQCQVDSQVTMMFWYRQQPGQSLTLIATANQGSEATYESGFVIDKFPISRPNLTFSTLTVSNMSPEDSSIYLCSVEAQGQALRETQYFGPGTRLLVL.

This clonotype was counted only a few times. CDR3 in amino acids: CASSVRQGGYEQYF. In nucleotides, the CDR3 is TGTGCCAGCAGCGTCCGACAGGGAGGGTACGAGCAGTACTTC. The chain carries TRBV7-2 and TRBJ2-7; D may be TRBD1 or TRBD2 (7 bases each). The ends were cut back, 5 bases at V and 4 bases at J, with 15 bases in the middle. Germline V gene sequence: CDR1 SGHTA, CDR2 FQGNSA. The CDR3 extends over 14 amino acids.

This clonotype appeared many times. The V and J genes are TRBV7-8 and TRBJ2-5; D is possibly TRBD1 or TRBD2 (6 bases each). Trimming removed 1 base at V and 2 bases at J, with 17 bases between. Germline assignment: CDR1 SGHVS and CDR2 FQNEAQ. This CDR3 contains 17 residues. CDR3 DNA sequence: TGTGCCAGCAGCTTAGAAGGGGGGACCAGGCTTCAAGAGACCCAGTACTTC. Amino acids: CASSLEGGTRLQETQYF. Variable domain in full (rest from reference TRBV7-8 and TRBJ2-5): GAGVSQSPRYKVAKRGQDVALRCDPISGHVSLFWYQQALGQGPEFLTYFQNEAQLDKSGLPSDRFFAERPEGSVSTLKIQRTQQEDSAVYLCASSLEGGTRLQETQYFGPGTRLLVL.

This clonotype was picked up a small number of times. The chain couples TRBV7-9 to TRBJ2-5; 7 bases agree with TRBD1. The J segment lost 0 bases and the V segment lost 5 bases, leaving 3 bases of the junction unmatched. The CDR3 has 14 residues. CDR1 is SEHNR and CDR2 is FQNEAQ in the germline V gene (reference sequence). CDR3 coding DNA: TGTGCCAGCAGCGCTGACAGGGACCAAGAGACCCAGTACTTC. It is translated as CASSADRDQETQYF.

J is TRBJ2-1 and V is TRBV19; D unclear. This CDR3 is 15 amino acids long. The V and J ends lost 8 bases and 4 bases respectively, with 18 bases between them. Germline values: CDR1 LNHDA, CDR2 SQIVND (reference sequence). CDR3 bases: TGTGCCAGTTCCCCGGACGGCAGTCTTTACAATGAGCAGTTCTTC. Protein sequence: CASSPDGSLYNEQFF.

This clonotype was seen a handful of times. The chain joins TRBV29-1 to TRBJ2-3, with D perhaps TRBD1 (6 bases). This CDR3 is 12 amino acids long. Germline values: CDR1 SQVTM, CDR2 ANQGSEA. The V and J ends lost 5 bases and 3 bases respectively, with 9 bases between them. CDR3 residues: CSVQGTTDTQYF. In DNA, the CDR3 is TGCAGCGTTCAGGGGACGACAGATACGCAGTATTTT.

This clonotype has ten or more counts. The chain carries TRBV12-3 or TRBV12-4 and TRBJ1-5; D uncertain. Trimming left V 3 bases short and J 6 bases short, with 6 bases between. The CDR3 spans 12 residues. The CDR3 DNA is TGTGCCAGCAGTTTGTTTTCTCAGCCCCAGCATTTT. Translated: CASSLFSQPQHF.

This clonotype was observed a handful of times. The chain joins TRBV27 to TRBJ2-5; TRBD2 agrees at 12 bases. Germline trimming cut 5 bases from V and 8 bases from J; bases unmatched to any gene: 9. This CDR3 has 15 amino acids. The germline V gene encodes CDR1 MNHEY and CDR2 SMNVEV (reference sequence). In DNA form, the CDR3 reads TGTGCCAGCAGTGCTGGACTAGCGGGAAAGAGAACCCAGTACTTC. Its protein is CASSAGLAGKRTQYF.

The J gene is TRBJ1-2, the V gene TRBV28; 7 bases map to TRBD1. Germline CDR1 MDHEN, CDR2 SYDVKM. CDR3 size: 13 residues. Germline trimming cut 7 bases from V and 4 bases from J; bases unmatched to any gene: 6. The CDR3 is CASNPGGLYGYTF. DNA of the CDR3: TGTGCCAGCAACCCAGGGGGTCTCTATGGCTACACCTTC.

The chain carries TRBV7-2 and TRBJ2-7; tentative D call: TRBD2 (7 bases). This CDR3 is 14 amino acids long. The germline CDR1 and CDR2 sequences are SGHTA and FQGNSA. Trimming shortened V by 6 bases and J by 2 bases, and 14 bases separated the two germline ends. The CDR3, as DNA: TGTGCCAGCAGTGGGTGGGGGGGCCCCTACGAGCAGTACTTC. Protein product: CASSGWGGPYEQYF.

This clonotype was counted ten times or more. CDR3 in amino acids: CASSPQGGEIHEQYF. The CDR3 DNA reads as TGTGCCAGCAGCCCACAGGGGGGGGAGATCCACGAGCAGTACTTC. The chain uses TRBV4-2 and TRBJ2-7; D might be TRBD1 (8 bases). The ends were cut back, 4 bases at V and 5 bases at J, with 18 bases in the middle. The CDR3 has 15 residues. CDR1 LGHNA and CDR2 YNFKEQ come from the germline V gene.

V is TRBV5-1 and J is TRBJ2-3; D gene unclear. Trimming pared 7 bases from V and 0 bases from J, leaving 12 bases between. This CDR3 region has 14 residues. Germline values: CDR1 SGHRS, CDR2 YFSETQ. The DNA of the CDR3 is TGCGCCAGCGCCCCCGCGTTAAGCACAGATACGCAGTATTTT. This sequence encodes CASAPALSTDTQYF. Variable domain in full (rest from reference TRBV5-1 and TRBJ2-3): KAGVTQTPRYLIKTRGQQVTLSCSPISGHRSVSWYQQTPGQGLQFLFEYFSETQRNKGNFPGRFSGRQFSNSRSEMNVSTLELGDSALYLCASAPALSTDTQYFGPGTRLTVL.

In its sample, this clonotype was seen many times. The chain has TRBV4-3 and TRBJ2-7, with 7 bases aligning to TRBD2. Trimming removed 4 bases from V and 2 bases from J; junction bases left unmatched: 11. Germline CDR1 LGHNA, CDR2 YSLEER. The CDR3 totals 16 residues. The CDR3 DNA reads as TGCGCCAGCAGCCCTTATCTAGCGGAGGGGACCTACGAGCAGTACTTC. It encodes CASSPYLAEGTYEQYF.

This clonotype was observed many times. The rearrangement joins TRBV6-6 to TRBJ1-1, with D unresolved. V lost 4 bases to trimming and J lost 0 bases, with 3 bases between them. The CDR3 runs 12 residues. Germline CDR1 and CDR2: MNHNY and SVGAGI (reference sequence). The CDR3 nucleotides are TGTGCCAGCAGTTCAATGAACACTGAAGCTTTCTTT. Its translation: CASSSMNTEAFF.